This T cell receptor beta chain emerged from a study of cytomegalovirus exposure and HLA in healthy donors. Study-level points and caveats: Relative to the roughly 690-donor mean, N-insertions were reportedly fewer in an Asian-associated ancestry cluster in a later analysis.

In the PCR, 60 Vbeta and 13 Jbeta primers were used. Sequencing was performed with immunoSEQ multiplex PCR; in TCRdb, only in-frame clones are kept and a portion is missing. The data contain fewer than 250,000 clones, around 83% of them singletons. Germline loops: CDR1 SGHTA, CDR2 FQGNSA. The CDR3 sequence is 19 residues long. V dropped 1 base and J dropped 0 bases, with 21 bases sitting between them. With respect to this clone: Its cognate antigen is unknown.

The genes are TRBV7-2 and TRBJ1-1; no clear D gene. The sequencing sample was made of PBMCs. The sequence derives from a girl under 18 in good health and CMV-seronegative. CDR3 amino acids: CASSLVGTARSTLNTEAFF. In DNA, the CDR3 is TGTGCCAGCAGCTTAGTTGGCACAGCCCGATCGACCTTGAACACTGAAGCTTTCTTT.